This T cell receptor (beta chain) was captured in a study of immune evolution from preneoplasia to lung adenocarcinoma. The repertoire was sequenced with immunoSEQ multiplex PCR; TCRdb's copy has only in-frame clones and lacks some. In the table there are 3,000 to 4,000 clones, 73% of which are singletons. In the case of this clone: Its antigen is unidentified.

Trimming cost V 4 bases and J 2 bases, with 6 bases left between them. The germline CDR1 and CDR2 sequences are DFQATT and SNEGSKA (reference sequence). The CDR3 loop spans 11 amino acids. Whole-study results and caveats: Clonality was highest in normal lung, lower in later-stage lesions apparently.

Sequences were obtained from FFPE minimally invasive lung adenocarcinoma tissue. The clonotype comes from a person aged 60-80 years with lung adenocarcinoma. V is TRBV20-1 and J is TRBJ2-7; no definite D call. For the CDR3, the DNA is TGCAGTGCTACGGCTACCTACGAGCAGTACTTC. Translated, it gives CSATATYEQYF.